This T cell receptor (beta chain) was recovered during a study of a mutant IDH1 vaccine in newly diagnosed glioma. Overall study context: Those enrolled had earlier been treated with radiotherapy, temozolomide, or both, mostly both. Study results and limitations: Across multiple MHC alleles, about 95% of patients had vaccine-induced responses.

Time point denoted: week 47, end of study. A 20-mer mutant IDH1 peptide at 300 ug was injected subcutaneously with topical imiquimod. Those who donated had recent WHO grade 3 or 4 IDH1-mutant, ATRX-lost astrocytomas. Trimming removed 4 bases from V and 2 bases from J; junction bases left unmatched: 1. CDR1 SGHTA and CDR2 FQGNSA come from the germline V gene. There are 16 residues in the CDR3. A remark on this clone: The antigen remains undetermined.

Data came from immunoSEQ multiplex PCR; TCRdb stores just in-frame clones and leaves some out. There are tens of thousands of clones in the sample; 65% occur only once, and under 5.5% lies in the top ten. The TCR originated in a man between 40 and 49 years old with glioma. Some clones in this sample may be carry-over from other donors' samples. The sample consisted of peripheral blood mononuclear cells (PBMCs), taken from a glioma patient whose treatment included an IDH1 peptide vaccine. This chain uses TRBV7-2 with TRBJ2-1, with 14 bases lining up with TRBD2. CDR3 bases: TGTGCCAGCAGCTCGGGACTAGCGGGGGCCTACAATGAGCAGTTCTTC. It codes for CASSSGLAGAYNEQFF.